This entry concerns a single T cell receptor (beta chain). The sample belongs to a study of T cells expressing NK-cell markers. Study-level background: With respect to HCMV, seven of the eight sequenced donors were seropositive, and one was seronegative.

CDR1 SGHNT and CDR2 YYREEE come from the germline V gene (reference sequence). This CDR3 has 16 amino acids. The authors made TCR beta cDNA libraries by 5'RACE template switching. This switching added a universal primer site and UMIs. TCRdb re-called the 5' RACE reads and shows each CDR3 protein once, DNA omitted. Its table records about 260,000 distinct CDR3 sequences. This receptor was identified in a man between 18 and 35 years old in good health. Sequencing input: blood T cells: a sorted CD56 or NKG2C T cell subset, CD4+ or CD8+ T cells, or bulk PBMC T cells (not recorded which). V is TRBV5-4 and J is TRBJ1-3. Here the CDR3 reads CASSLELLGTGNTIYF.